These 19 T cell receptor beta chains share one sample of origin, sequenced in a study of blood T cell repertoires in COVID-19. Repertoires were generated with immunoSEQ multiplex PCR, while TCRdb's copy carries only in-frame clones and drops some. This sample yields 100,000 or so clones, of which more than 75% are seen a single time; 2.1% belongs to the top ten. Specimen: peripheral blood. The receptors originated from a human donor in a cohort sampled during active COVID-19.

This CDR3 is CASSLQGVNSPLHF. Here the CDR3 DNA reads TGTGCCAGCAGCTTACAGGGTGTAAATTCACCCCTCCACTTT. The V call is TRBV11-3, the J call TRBJ1-6; possibly TRBD1 for D (5 bases). The CDR3 loop spans 14 amino acids. V dropped 2 bases and J dropped 7 bases, with 9 bases sitting between them. The germline CDR1 and CDR2 sequences are SGHNT and YENEEA.

In this sample, this clone turned up once. This CDR3 reads CASSYSSGGTYEQYF. CDR3 DNA: TGTGCCAGCAGTTACTCGTCGGGGGGCACCTACGAGCAGTACTTC. This chain connects TRBV6-5 to TRBJ2-7; D is possibly TRBD2 (7 bases). V shed 0 bases and J shed 2 bases, with 11 bases lying between them. Germline lookup yields CDR1 MNHEY and CDR2 SVGAGI. The CDR3 is 15 amino acids.

As concerns this clone: Distinct nucleotide sequences in the sample also encode this CDR3. V and J are TRBV5-1 and TRBJ1-1, with 9 bases lining up with TRBD1. The CDR3 spans 14 residues. Germline CDR1 reads SGHRS; CDR2 reads YFSETQ. Trimming removed 2 bases from V and 5 bases from J; junction bases left unmatched: 4. In nucleotides, the CDR3 is TGCGCCAGCAGCTTCGTACAGGGGGCAACTGAAGCTTTCTTT. Translating gives CASSFVQGATEAFF.

CDR3: CASSEARLADGGELFF. The CDR3 DNA follows: TGTGCCAGCAGTGAAGCGCGACTAGCGGACGGTGGGGAGCTGTTTTTT. The chain recombines TRBV2 with TRBJ2-2, with 9 bases lining up with TRBD2. The germline V gene has CDR1 SNHLY and CDR2 FYNNEI. Germline trimming cut 0 bases from V and 8 bases from J; bases unmatched to any gene: 7. The CDR3 sequence is 16 residues long.

The rearrangement joins TRBV19 to TRBJ2-1; D remains unclear. This CDR3 region has 13 residues. The germline gives CDR1 LNHDA, CDR2 SQIVND (reference sequence). Trimming left V 1 base short and J 4 bases short, with 5 bases between. The CDR3 DNA sequence: TGTGCCAGTAGTATAGCACTGTACAATGAGCAGTTCTTC. Amino acid sequence: CASSIALYNEQFF.

The J gene is TRBJ2-7, the V gene TRBV5-6; 7 nucleotides match TRBD1. Germline CDR1 SGHDT, CDR2 YYEEEE. The CDR3 consists of 14 residues. V lost 2 bases to trimming and J lost 2 bases; unmatched junction nucleotides: 4. CDR3 nucleotides: TGTGCCAGCAGCTTCCGGGACAGTACCTACGAGCAGTACTTC. Residues: CASSFRDSTYEQYF.

The rearrangement links TRBV19 to TRBJ1-3; unclear D gene. The CDR3 is 13 amino acids. Trimming removed 5 bases from V and 2 bases from J, with 7 bases in between. Germline CDR1 LNHDA, CDR2 SQIVND (reference sequence). CDR3 coding DNA: TGTGCCAGTAGTGTCCAGGCTGGAAACACCATATATTTT. Translated: CASSVQAGNTIYF.

The V and J genes are TRBV7-9 and TRBJ2-1; 9 bases are a match to TRBD1. The germline CDR1 and CDR2 sequences are SEHNR and FQNEAQ (reference sequence). This CDR3 region has 15 residues. V trimming: 6 bases; J trimming: 6 bases; junction bases outside the gene matches: 9. Here the CDR3 reads CASSAGQGLSNEQFF. The CDR3 DNA sequence: TGTGCCAGCAGTGCGGGACAGGGACTTTCCAATGAGCAGTTCTTC.

This chain connects TRBV4-1 to TRBJ2-7; 7 positions agree with TRBD2. Germline V CDR1 and CDR2: MGHRA, YSYEKL. V trimming: 4 bases; J trimming: 0 bases; junction bases outside the gene matches: 18. This CDR3 is built from 19 residues. CDR3 loop: CASSPPNPRLTGGSYEQYF. For the CDR3, the DNA is TGCGCCAGCAGCCCCCCGAATCCCCGACTGACGGGGGGCTCCTACGAGCAGTACTTC.

V usage is TRBV7-9 and J usage is TRBJ2-1, with 7 bases identical to TRBD2. Trimming removed 4 bases from V and 3 bases from J; junction bases left unmatched: 12. This CDR3 region has 17 residues. The germline V gene encodes CDR1 SEHNR and CDR2 FQNEAQ (reference sequence). Written as DNA, the CDR3 is TGTGCCAGCAGCTATACAACTCGGCCGGGGGGCTACAATGAGCAGTTCTTC. Its protein is CASSYTTRPGGYNEQFF.

The genes are TRBV5-1 and TRBJ1-2, with TRBD1 as a possible D gene (6 bases). The V and J ends lost 2 bases and 6 bases respectively, with 14 bases between them. Germline lookup yields CDR1 SGHRS and CDR2 YFSETQ. This CDR3 has 14 amino acids. The CDR3 nucleotides are TGCGCCAGCAGCTTTAGCCCTGAGGGGGATGGCTACACCTTC. Translation: CASSFSPEGDGYTF.

The chain is built from TRBV30 and TRBJ2-7, with D possibly matching TRBD1 (6 bases). CDR3 length: 13 amino acids. Looked up from germline, CDR1 is GTSNPN and CDR2 is SVGIG (reference sequence). V lost 2 bases and J 5 bases, leaving 13 bases between the germline ends. The CDR3 is CAWSMGHPNEQYF. CDR3 DNA sequence: TGTGCCTGGAGTATGGGACACCCAAACGAGCAGTACTTC. The entire variable domain, with the rest obtained from reference TRBV30 and TRBJ2-7, is as follows: SQTIHQWPATLVQPVGSPLSLECTVEGTSNPNLYWYRQAAGRGLQLLFYSVGIGQISSEVPQNLSASRPQDRQFILSSKKLLLSDSGFYLCAWSMGHPNEQYFGPGTRLTVT.

V usage is TRBV9 and J usage is TRBJ2-6; 12 bases line up with TRBD2. The germline V gene has CDR1 SGDLS and CDR2 YYNGEE. This CDR3 region has 18 residues. V was clipped by 3 bases and J by 1 base; unmatched bases: 5. The CDR3 nucleotides are TGTGCCAGCAGCGCCACTCTAGCGGGAGGGTCTGGGGCCAACGTCCTGACTTTC. Amino acid sequence: CASSATLAGGSGANVLTF.

This CDR3 reads CASSQAGAEAFF. In DNA, the CDR3 is TGCGCCAGCAGCCAAGCTGGAGCTGAAGCTTTCTTT. V usage is TRBV4-1 and J usage is TRBJ1-1; D is undetermined. CDR1 is MGHRA and CDR2 is YSYEKL in the germline V gene. Trimming cost V 1 base and J 6 bases, with 6 bases left between them. The CDR3 has 12 residues.

V and J are TRBV7-2 and TRBJ2-2; the match to TRBD1 covers 8 bases. CDR1 and CDR2 from the germline V gene are SGHTA and FQGNSA. The V segment lost 4 bases and the J segment 8 bases; nucleotides outside the gene matches: 6. The CDR3 is 14 amino acids. CDR3 nucleotide sequence: TGTGCCAGCAGCTCACAGGGGGGCTTGGGGGAGCTGTTTTTT. Protein: CASSSQGGLGELFF.

The count of this clone is one. The rearrangement uses TRBV30 and TRBJ2-1; 7 bases map to TRBD1. The germline CDR1 and CDR2 sequences are GTSNPN and SVGIG (reference sequence). The CDR3 spans 12 residues. V was pared by 2 bases and J by 6 bases, with 1 base of the junction left unmatched. The CDR3 region has the DNA TGTGCCTGGAGTCCAGGGGGCAATGAGCAGTTCTTC. It specifies CAWSPGGNEQFF. The whole variable domain, remainder taken from reference TRBV30 and TRBJ2-1, is SQTIHQWPATLVQPVGSPLSLECTVEGTSNPNLYWYRQAAGRGLQLLFYSVGIGQISSEVPQNLSASRPQDRQFILSSKKLLLSDSGFYLCAWSPGGNEQFFGPGTRLTVL.

The rearrangement uses TRBV30 and TRBJ1-2; unclear D gene. Looked up from germline, CDR1 is GTSNPN and CDR2 is SVGIG (reference sequence). Trimming removed 5 bases from V and 8 bases from J, with 12 bases in between. The CDR3 length is 11 residues. CDR3: CAWLGVPGYTF. The DNA of the CDR3 is TGTGCCTGGCTCGGGGTTCCAGGCTACACCTTC. The full variable domain, in which reference TRBV30 and TRBJ1-2 provide the parts outside the CDR3, is SQTIHQWPATLVQPVGSPLSLECTVEGTSNPNLYWYRQAAGRGLQLLFYSVGIGQISSEVPQNLSASRPQDRQFILSSKKLLLSDSGFYLCAWLGVPGYTFGSGTRLTVV.

The chain carries TRBV27 and TRBJ2-3, with 7 positions matching TRBD2. The V and J ends lost 0 bases and 2 bases, in that order; junction bases with no gene match: 2. CDR1 and CDR2 from the germline V gene are MNHEY and SMNVEV (reference sequence). This CDR3 comprises 15 residues. In DNA, the CDR3 is TGTGCCAGCAGTTTATCCGCGGGAGCCACAGATACGCAGTATTTT. Translating gives CASSLSAGATDTQYF.

The chain carries TRBV5-1 and TRBJ2-5, with D possibly matching TRBD2 (6 bases). The V gene's germline CDR1 is SGHRS and CDR2 YFSETQ. There are 15 residues in the CDR3. Trimming left V 0 bases short and J 5 bases short, with 14 bases between. CDR3 amino acids: CASSLAGTSGETQYF. The CDR3, as DNA: TGCGCCAGCAGCTTGGCCGGGACTTCAGGGGAGACCCAGTACTTC. The full variable domain, in which reference TRBV5-1 and TRBJ2-5 provide the parts outside the CDR3, is KAGVTQTPRYLIKTRGQQVTLSCSPISGHRSVSWYQQTPGQGLQFLFEYFSETQRNKGNFPGRFSGRQFSNSRSEMNVSTLELGDSALYLCASSLAGTSGETQYFGPGTRLLVL.